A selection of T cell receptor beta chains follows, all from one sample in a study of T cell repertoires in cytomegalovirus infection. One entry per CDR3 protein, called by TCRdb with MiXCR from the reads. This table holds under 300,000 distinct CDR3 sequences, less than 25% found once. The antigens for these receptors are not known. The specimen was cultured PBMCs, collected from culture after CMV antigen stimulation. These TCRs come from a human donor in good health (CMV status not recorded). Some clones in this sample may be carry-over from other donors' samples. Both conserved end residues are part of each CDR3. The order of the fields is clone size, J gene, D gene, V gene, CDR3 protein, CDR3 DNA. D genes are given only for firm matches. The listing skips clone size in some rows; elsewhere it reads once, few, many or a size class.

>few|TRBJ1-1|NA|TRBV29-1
CSVEGVRDTEAFF
TGCAGCGTGGAGGGGGTTCGGGACACTGAAGCTTTCTTT
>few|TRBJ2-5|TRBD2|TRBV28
CASSPSPGLAGPFWTQYF
TGTGCCAGCAGTCCATCCCCGGGACTAGCGGGCCCCTTTTGGACCCAGTACTTC
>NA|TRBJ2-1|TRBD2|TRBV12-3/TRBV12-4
CASSLEVGLAGYYNEQFF
TGTGCCAGCAGTTTAGAGGTCGGACTAGCGGGATATTACAATGAGCAGTTCTTC
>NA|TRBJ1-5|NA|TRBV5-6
CASSFTGRYQPQHF
TGTGCCAGCAGCTTCACCGGGCGCTATCAGCCCCAGCATTTT
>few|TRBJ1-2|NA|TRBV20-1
CSAPGQLLGRGYTF
TGCAGTGCCCCCGGACAGCTGCTCGGGCGCGGCTACACCTTC
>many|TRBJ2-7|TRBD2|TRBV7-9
CASSLGGTSYSDEQYF
TGTGCCAGCAGCTTAGGTGGGACTAGCTATTCGGACGAGCAGTACTTC
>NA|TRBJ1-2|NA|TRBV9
CASSVEQDNYGYTF
TGTGCCAGCAGCGTAGAACAGGATAACTATGGCTACACCTTC
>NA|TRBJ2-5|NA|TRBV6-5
CASTYLGASQETQYF
TGTGCCAGCACTTATCTGGGGGCTTCTCAAGAGACCCAGTACTTC
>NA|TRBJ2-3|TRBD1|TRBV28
CASSKTGTDTQYF
TGTGCCAGCAGCAAGACAGGGACGGATACGCAGTATTTT
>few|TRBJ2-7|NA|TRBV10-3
CAISWREEQYF
TGTGCCATCAGTTGGAGAGAGGAGCAGTACTTC
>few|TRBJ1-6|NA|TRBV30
CAWGGASPLHF
TGTGCCTGGGGCGGAGCATCACCCCTCCACTTT
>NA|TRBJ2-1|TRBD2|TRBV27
CASSLHSGTSNEQFF
TGTGCCAGCAGTCTCCACTCCGGGACTAGCAATGAGCAGTTCTTC
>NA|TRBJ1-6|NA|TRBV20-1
CSARDRDPSSYNSPLHF
TGCAGTGCTAGAGATCGGGACCCCAGCTCCTATAATTCACCCCTCCACTTT
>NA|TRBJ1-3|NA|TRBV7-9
CASTRSIGDGNTIYF
TGTGCCAGCACTCGTTCGATCGGGGATGGAAACACCATATATTTT
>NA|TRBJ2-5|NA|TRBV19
CASSMWGRMETQYF
TGTGCCAGTAGTATGTGGGGGCGCATGGAGACCCAGTACTTC
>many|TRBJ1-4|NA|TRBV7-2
CASSLQGPSGGEKLFF
TGTGCCAGCAGCTTACAGGGGCCGTCGGGGGGGGAAAAACTGTTTTTT
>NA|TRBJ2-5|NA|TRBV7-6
CASSLRLWETQYF
TGTGCCAGCAGCTTACGGCTGTGGGAGACCCAGTACTTC
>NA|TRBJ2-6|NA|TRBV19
CASSIRSGANVLTF
TGTGCCAGTAGTATCAGGTCTGGGGCCAACGTCCTGACTTTC
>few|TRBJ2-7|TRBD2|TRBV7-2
CASSLDGGSGAYEQYF
TGTGCCAGCAGCTTAGACGGCGGGAGTGGAGCCTACGAGCAGTACTTC
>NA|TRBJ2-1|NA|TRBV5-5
CASRMKGLGKNEQFF
TGTGCCAGCAGGATGAAGGGGCTGGGTAAAAATGAGCAGTTCTTC
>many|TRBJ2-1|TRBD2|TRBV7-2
CASSLEIAGGINEQFF
TGTGCCAGCAGCTTAGAGATAGCGGGAGGGATTAATGAGCAGTTCTTC
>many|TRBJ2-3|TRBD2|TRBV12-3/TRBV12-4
CASSLRTSGADTQYF
TGTGCCAGCAGTTTAAGGACTAGCGGCGCAGATACGCAGTATTTT
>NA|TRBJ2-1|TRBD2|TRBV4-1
CASSVDTSGGSSLYEFF
TGCGCCAGCAGCGTGGATACTAGCGGGGGTTCTAGCCTTTACGAGTTCTTC
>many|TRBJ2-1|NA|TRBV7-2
CASSPGVYSYNEQFF
TGTGCCAGCAGCCCAGGGGTCTACTCCTACAATGAGCAGTTCTTC
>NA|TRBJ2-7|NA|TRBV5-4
CASSPSSETYEQYF
TGTGCCAGCAGCCCGTCTAGCGAGACCTACGAGCAGTACTTC
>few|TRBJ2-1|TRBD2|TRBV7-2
CASSSRLAGASWNEQFF
TGTGCCAGCAGCTCTAGACTAGCGGGAGCCTCCTGGAATGAGCAGTTCTTC
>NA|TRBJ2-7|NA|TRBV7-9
CASSSPLQGLSYERYF
TGTGCCAGCAGCTCGCCCCTGCAGGGTCTGTCCTACGAGCGGTACTTC
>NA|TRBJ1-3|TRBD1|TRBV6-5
CASKVGTGPGDSGNTIYF
TGTGCCAGCAAAGTGGGGACAGGACCAGGGGACTCTGGAAACACCATATATTTT
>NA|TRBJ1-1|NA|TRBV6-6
CASSWTDTEAFF
TGTGCCAGCAGTTGGACAGACACTGAAGCTTTCTTT